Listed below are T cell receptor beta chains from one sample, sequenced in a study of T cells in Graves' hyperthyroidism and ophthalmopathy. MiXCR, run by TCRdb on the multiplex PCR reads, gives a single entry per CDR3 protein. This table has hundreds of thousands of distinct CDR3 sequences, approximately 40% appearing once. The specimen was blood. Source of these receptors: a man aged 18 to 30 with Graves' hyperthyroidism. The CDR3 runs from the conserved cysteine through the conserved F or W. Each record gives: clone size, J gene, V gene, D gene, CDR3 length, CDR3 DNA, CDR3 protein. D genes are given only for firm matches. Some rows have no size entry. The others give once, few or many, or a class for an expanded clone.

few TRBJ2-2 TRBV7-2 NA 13 TGTGCCAGCAGCTTACAGCGCCCCGGGGAGCTGTTTTTT CASSLQRPGELFF
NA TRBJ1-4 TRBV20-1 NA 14 TGCAGTGCTAGAGATGCCGGGGCGAATGAAAAACTGTTTTTT CSARDAGANEKLFF
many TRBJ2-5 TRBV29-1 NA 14 TGCAGCGTTGAACGGGCAGAAGAGGGGGAGACCCAGTACTTC CSVERAEEGETQYF
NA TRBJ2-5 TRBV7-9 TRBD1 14 TGTGCCAGCAGACAGCTGCAGGGGGCGGAGACCCAGTACTTC CASRQLQGAETQYF
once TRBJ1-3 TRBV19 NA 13 TGTGCCAGTAGTATAGGACAACGGAACACCACATATTTT CASSIGQRNTTYF
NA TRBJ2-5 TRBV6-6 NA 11 TGTGCCAGCGATAACTCTCGGGAGTCGGACTTC CASDNSRESDF
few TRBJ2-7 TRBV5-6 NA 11 TGTGCCAGCAGCTCATGGTACGAGCAGTACTTC CASSSWYEQYF
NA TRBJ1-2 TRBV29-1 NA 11 TGCAGTCCCAACAGGGCGGCCGGCTACACCTTC CSPNRAAGYTF
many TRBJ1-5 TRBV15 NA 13 TGTGCCACCAGCTTTCGAACCTATCAGCCCCAGCATTTT CATSFRTYQPQHF
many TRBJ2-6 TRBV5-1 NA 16 TGCGCCAGCAGCTTGGAACCGTACTCTGGGGCCAACGTCCTGACTTTC CASSLEPYSGANVLTF
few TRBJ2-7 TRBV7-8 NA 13 TGTGTCAGCAGCTTAGAGGGTACCTACGAGCAGTACTTC CVSSLEGTYEQYF
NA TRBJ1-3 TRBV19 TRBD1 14 TGTGCCAGTGGGACAGGCTACACTGGAAACACCATATATTTT CASGTGYTGNTIYF
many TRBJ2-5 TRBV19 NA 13 TGTGCCACCTCAGTAGGGGGTGAAGAGACCCAGTACTTC CATSVGGEETQYF
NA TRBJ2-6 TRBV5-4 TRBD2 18 TGTGCCAGCAGCCCTGGGGGGGGGAGCCTCTCTGGGGCCAACGTCCTGACTTTC CASSPGGGSLSGANVLTF
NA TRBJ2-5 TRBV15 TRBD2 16 TGTGCCACCAGCAGAGATAGACTAGCCGCGGTCGAGACCCAGTACTTC CATSRDRLAAVETQYF
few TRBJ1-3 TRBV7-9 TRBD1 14 TGTGCCAGCTCACCACCCGGACAGGTCCACACCATATATTTT CASSPPGQVHTIYF
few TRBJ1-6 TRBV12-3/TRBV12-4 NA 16 TGTGCCAGCAGTTATCGGACGGGGCCCTATAATTCACCCCTCCACTTT CASSYRTGPYNSPLHF
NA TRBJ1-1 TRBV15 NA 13 TGTGCCACCAGCATGGAGGGGAAAACTGAAGCTTTCTTT CATSMEGKTEAFF
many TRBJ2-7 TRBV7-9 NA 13 TGTGCCAGCAGCTCGACAGAGACCTACGAGCAGTACTTC CASSSTETYEQYF
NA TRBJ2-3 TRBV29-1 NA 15 TGCAGCGTTGAAAGAGGAAGGGGTAGCACAGATACGAAGTATTTT CSVERGRGSTDTKYF
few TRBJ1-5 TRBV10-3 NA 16 TGTGCCACCTCACGCGGGGCAGGCGATAGCAATCAGCCCCAGCATTTT CATSRGAGDSNQPQHF
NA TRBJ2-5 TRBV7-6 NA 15 TGTGCCAGCAGCTTTGGCGGATCCCCGAGGGAGACCCAGTACTTC CASSFGGSPRETQYF
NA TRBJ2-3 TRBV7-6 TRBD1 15 TGTGCCAGCAGCTTAGGACAGGGGGAGACAGATACGCAGTATTTT CASSLGQGETDTQYF